Detailed here is one T cell receptor (beta chain). No antigen is known for it. Germline V gene sequence: CDR1 SGHDT, CDR2 YYEEEE. CDR3 length equals 15 residues. The V gene end was trimmed by 6 bases and the J gene end by 3 bases; junction bases not matched to a gene: 10. In the PCR, 60 Vbeta and 13 Jbeta primers were used. Clones were sequenced by immunoSEQ multiplex PCR, and TCRdb holds only the in-frame ones, with some missing. In the table there are about 200,000 clones, approximately 79% of which are singletons. The data were taken from a study of cytomegalovirus exposure and HLA in healthy donors. Healthy bone marrow donors made up the cohort. While unrecorded immune exposures were likely, the donors were nominally healthy when sampled. Study outcomes and limitations: The listing of roughly 160 TCR beta chains classed them as cytomegalovirus-associated. Among TCR sequences, most were rare, though some public TCRs appeared in many donors.

The chain recombines TRBV5-6 with TRBJ2-5; TRBD1 matches at 8 bases. This receptor was taken from a girl aged 10-17 years in good health and CMV-seropositive. The sequenced sample was PBMCs. The CDR3 reads CASKTTGVMEETQYF. The CDR3 DNA reads as TGTGCCAGCAAAACGACAGGGGTCATGGAAGAGACCCAGTACTTC.